Each of the 17 T cell receptor beta chains below was sequenced from the same sample in a study of blood T cells in healthy people across ages. The second PCR ran about 6 to 12 cycles with a sample-barcoded 5' primer and J-beta primers. TCRdb fed the 5' RACE reads into MiXCR, producing one record per CDR3 protein. The sample records approximately 800,000 distinct CDR3 sequences, around 36% being singletons. The sample comprised blood. These receptors all stem from a man between 18 and 29 years old in good health.

This clonotype was detected only a few times. V is TRBV9 and J is TRBJ1-6, with TRBD1 as a possible D gene (5 bases). In germline, CDR1 is SGDLS, CDR2 YYNGEE. This CDR3 is built from 12 residues. V shed 0 bases and J shed 10 bases, with 5 bases lying between them. The CDR3 region is CASSVEGSPLHF. CDR3 DNA: TGTGCCAGCAGCGTAGAGGGGTCACCCCTCCACTTT.

This chain uses TRBV5-1 with TRBJ1-2, with TRBD1 matching over 9 bases. CDR1 and CDR2 from the germline V gene are SGHRS and YFSETQ. J lost 4 bases, V lost 0 bases, and 4 bases had no gene match. This CDR3 contains 15 residues. In nucleotides, the CDR3 is TGCGCCAGCAGCTTGGAGGGACAGGGAACCTATGGCTACACCTTC. Its translation is CASSLEGQGTYGYTF. Full variable domain (missing parts from reference TRBV5-1 and TRBJ1-2): KAGVTQTPRYLIKTRGQQVTLSCSPISGHRSVSWYQQTPGQGLQFLFEYFSETQRNKGNFPGRFSGRQFSNSRSEMNVSTLELGDSALYLCASSLEGQGTYGYTFGSGTRLTVV.

This clonotype has only a few counts. The rearrangement uses TRBV5-1 and TRBJ1-1, with a tentative D call TRBD1 (6 bases). The CDR3 extends over 15 amino acids. Trimming stripped 1 base from V and 3 bases from J, with 13 bases between. Germline CDR1 and CDR2: SGHRS and YFSETQ. The CDR3 bases are TGCGCCAGCAGCTTGATGGGGGGCCGGGACACTGAAGCTTTCTTT. Translated, it gives CASSLMGGRDTEAFF.

This clonotype was seen a handful of times. The chain carries TRBV20-1 and TRBJ2-1; 9 bases agree with TRBD1. V lost 6 bases and J lost 6; bases outside the gene matches: 12. CDR1 and CDR2 from the germline V gene are DFQATT and SNEGSKA (reference sequence). The CDR3 runs to 15 residues. The DNA for the CDR3 is TGCAGTGCCTTAATTGGACAGGGGAATGGCAATGAGCAGTTCTTC. As protein: CSALIGQGNGNEQFF.

The chain uses TRBV19 and TRBJ2-7; D is undetermined. From germline, CDR1 is LNHDA and CDR2 SQIVND (reference sequence). This CDR3 spans 13 amino acids. The germline V and J ends were trimmed by 7 bases and 2 bases, with 12 bases remaining between them. In DNA, the CDR3 is TGTGCCAGTATCCACATTGGGACCTACGAGCAGTACTTC. This translates into CASIHIGTYEQYF.

This clonotype was seen just once. The V gene is TRBV6-6, the J gene TRBJ2-7; no clear D gene. V lost 6 bases, J lost 12 bases, and 15 bases lay in between. In germline, CDR1 is MNHNY, CDR2 SVGAGI (reference sequence). The CDR3 has 11 amino acids. The DNA of the CDR3 is TGTGCCAGCAGCATAGGGCCCCGGCGGTACTTC. It yields the protein CASSIGPRRYF.

The gene calls are TRBV5-7 and TRBJ2-7; 9 nucleotides align to TRBD2. TRBV5-7 is sorted into the ORF group, with uncertain function. The CDR3 consists of 16 residues. J was trimmed by 7 bases and V by 3 bases; bases with no gene match: 14. The CDR3 loop reads CASSCRSSGEGDEQYF. DNA of the CDR3: TGTGCCAGCAGCTGCCGGTCTAGCGGGGAGGGGGATGAGCAGTACTTC.

In this sample, this clonotype turned up many times. The chain combines TRBV12-3 or TRBV12-4 with TRBJ2-3, with 9 positions matching TRBD2. The V gene end was trimmed by 1 base and the J gene end by 0 bases; junction bases not matched to a gene: 2. The CDR3 has 16 amino acids. The CDR3 spells CASSLGAGGSTDTQYF. As DNA, the CDR3 is TGTGCCAGCAGTTTAGGAGCGGGGGGAAGCACAGATACGCAGTATTTT.

This clonotype has only a few counts. The chain links TRBV5-1 to TRBJ1-1, with 7 positions matching TRBD1. Trimming took 0 bases from V and 12 from J; bases not matched to a gene: 11. Per germline, CDR1 SGHRS and CDR2 YFSETQ. This CDR3 is 14 amino acids long. The CDR3 DNA sequence: TGCGCCAGCAGCTTGGACCCGAAACAGGGGATGTCTTTCTTT. This gives the protein CASSLDPKQGMSFF.

Points on this clonotype: Relative to the germline gene, one junction end is altered; a read error may explain this. V usage is TRBV7-2 and J usage is TRBJ2-3; 9 bases align to TRBD1. The CDR3 contains 16 residues. The germline V gene encodes CDR1 SGHTA and CDR2 FQGNSA. The CDR3 loop is CPSSYSEDRGTDTQYF. The CDR3 DNA reads as TGTCCCAGCAGCTACTCCGAGGACAGGGGTACAGATACGCAGTATTTT. Full variable domain (missing parts from reference TRBV7-2 and TRBJ2-3): GAGVSQSPSNKVTEKGKDVELRCDPISGHTALYWYRQSLGQGLEFLIYFQGNSAPDKSGLPSDRFSAERTGGSVSTLTIQRTQQEDSAVYLCPSSYSEDRGTDTQYFGPGTRLTVL.

CDR3 nucleotide sequence: TGCAGTGCTACTACCGGGACAGCAGTCCATGAGCAGTTCTTC. Translation: CSATTGTAVHEQFF. The V gene is TRBV20-1, the J gene TRBJ2-1; 7 bases map to TRBD1. The germline gives CDR1 DFQATT, CDR2 SNEGSKA (reference sequence). J gave up 8 bases and V 4 bases, and 11 bases lay outside the gene matches. The CDR3 extends over 14 amino acids.

This rearrangement joins TRBV6-5 to TRBJ2-7; 7 positions match TRBD1. Unmatched junction bases numbered 8, after V lost 3 bases and J lost 6 bases. Looked up from germline, CDR1 is MNHEY and CDR2 is SVGAGI. The CDR3 spans 14 residues. DNA for the CDR3: TGTGCCAGCAGTTATTCCACAGGGGTGCGCGAGCAGTACTTC. It specifies CASSYSTGVREQYF.

This clonotype was observed a few times. This rearrangement joins TRBV20-1 to TRBJ2-5; D is ambiguous. V lost 0 bases and J lost 0, with 11 bases in between. From germline, CDR1 is DFQATT and CDR2 SNEGSKA (reference sequence). The CDR3 consists of 15 residues. Written as DNA, the CDR3 is TGCAGTGCTAGAGATCAAGTGGTCAACCAAGAGACCCAGTACTTC. It is translated as CSARDQVVNQETQYF.

This clonotype has just a few counts. The DNA for the CDR3 is TGTGCCAGCAGGCCAAGCTCCTACGAGCAGTACTTC. It is translated as CASRPSSYEQYF. The J gene is TRBJ2-7, the V gene TRBV28; unclear D gene. Trimming removed 6 bases from V and 0 bases from J, with 6 bases in between. CDR1 is MDHEN, CDR2 SYDVKM, per germline. This CDR3 is 12 amino acids long. Variable domain in full (rest from reference TRBV28 and TRBJ2-7): DVKVTQSSRYLVKRTGEKVFLECVQDMDHENMFWYRQDPGLGLRLIYFSYDVKMKEKGDIPEGYSVSREKKERFSLILESASTNQTSMYLCASRPSSYEQYFGPGTRLTVT.

In this sample, this clonotype turned up a few times. The rearrangement joins TRBV20-1 to TRBJ1-2, with D maybe TRBD1 (6 bases). Germline V lookup: CDR1 DFQATT, CDR2 SNEGSKA (reference sequence). V was clipped by 5 bases and J by 7 bases, with 11 bases between them. This CDR3 has 11 residues. CDR3 sequence reads: CSAVQGSGYTF. The CDR3 coding sequence is TGCAGTGCTGTACAGGGCTCTGGCTACACCTTC.

The chain uses TRBV7-9 and TRBJ1-2; 7 bases map to TRBD1. The trim removed 5 bases at V and 4 bases at J, leaving 13 bases unmatched. Germline values: CDR1 SEHNR, CDR2 FQNEAQ (reference sequence). The CDR3 is 16 amino acids. CDR3 sequence (DNA): TGTGCCAGCAGCGACCCGGACAGGTTAGCCACCTATGGCTACACCTTC. Translation gives CASSDPDRLATYGYTF. Full variable domain (remainder filled in from reference TRBV7-9 and TRBJ1-2): DTGVSQNPRHKITKRGQNVTFRCDPISEHNRLYWYRQTLGQGPEFLTYFQNEAQLEKSRLLSDRFSAERPKGSFSTLEIQRTEQGDSAMYLCASSDPDRLATYGYTFGSGTRLTVV.

The chain links TRBV5-1 to TRBJ2-3; D is possibly TRBD1 or TRBD2 (5 bases each). Per germline, CDR1 SGHRS and CDR2 YFSETQ. Deletions cut 0 bases from V and 2 bases from J, with 16 bases between. The CDR3 runs to 17 residues. DNA of the CDR3: TGCGCCAGCAGCTTGGCGGGGCCTAGGCGACTCACAGATACGCAGTATTTT. Residues: CASSLAGPRRLTDTQYF.